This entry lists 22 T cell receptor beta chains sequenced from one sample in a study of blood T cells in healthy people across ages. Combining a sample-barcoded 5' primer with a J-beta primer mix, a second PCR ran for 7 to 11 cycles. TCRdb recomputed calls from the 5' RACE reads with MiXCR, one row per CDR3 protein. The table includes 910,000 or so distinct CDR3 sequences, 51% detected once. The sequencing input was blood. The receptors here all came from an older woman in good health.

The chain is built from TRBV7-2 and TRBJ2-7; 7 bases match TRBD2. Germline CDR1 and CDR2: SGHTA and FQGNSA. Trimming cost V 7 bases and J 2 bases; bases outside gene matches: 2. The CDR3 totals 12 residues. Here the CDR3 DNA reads TGTGCCAGCATGGGGGGGACCTACGAGCAGTACTTC. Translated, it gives CASMGGTYEQYF. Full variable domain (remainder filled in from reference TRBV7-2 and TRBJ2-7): GAGVSQSPSNKVTEKGKDVELRCDPISGHTALYWYRQSLGQGLEFLIYFQGNSAPDKSGLPSDRFSAERTGGSVSTLTIQRTQQEDSAVYLCASMGGTYEQYFGPGTRLTVT.

CDR3 in DNA: TGTGCCAGCAGTTTTGGAATAGGGGGTTTAAGAGAGCAGTACTTC. Encoded protein: CASSFGIGGLREQYF. J is TRBJ2-5 and V is TRBV28; possible D gene TRBD1, 6 bases. In germline, CDR1 is MDHEN, CDR2 SYDVKM. Trimming removed 3 bases from V and 11 bases from J, with 22 bases in between. CDR3 length equals 15 residues.

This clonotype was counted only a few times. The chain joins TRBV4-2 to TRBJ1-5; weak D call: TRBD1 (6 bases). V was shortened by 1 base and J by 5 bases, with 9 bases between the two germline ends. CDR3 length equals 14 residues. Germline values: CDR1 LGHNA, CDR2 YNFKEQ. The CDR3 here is CASSQVRGDQPQHF. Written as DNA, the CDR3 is TGTGCCAGCAGCCAAGTAAGGGGGGATCAGCCCCAGCATTTT.

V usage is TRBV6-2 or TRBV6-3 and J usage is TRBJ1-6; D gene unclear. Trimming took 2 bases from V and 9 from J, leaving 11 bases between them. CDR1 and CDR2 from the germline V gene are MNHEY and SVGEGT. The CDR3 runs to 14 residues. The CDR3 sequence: CASSYDPSTSPLHF. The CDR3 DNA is TGTGCCAGCAGTTACGACCCCTCGACTTCACCCCTCCACTTT.

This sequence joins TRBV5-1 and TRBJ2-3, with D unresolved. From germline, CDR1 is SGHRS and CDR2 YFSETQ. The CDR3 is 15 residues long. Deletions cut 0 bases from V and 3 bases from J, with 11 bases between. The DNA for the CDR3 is TGCGCCAGCAGCTTGGACCAATCGATGACAGATACGCAGTATTTT. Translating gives CASSLDQSMTDTQYF.

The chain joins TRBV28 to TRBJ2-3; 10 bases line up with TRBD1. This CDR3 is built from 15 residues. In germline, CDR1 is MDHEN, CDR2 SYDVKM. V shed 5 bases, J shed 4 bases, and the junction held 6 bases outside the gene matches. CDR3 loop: CASSEPGQGSDTQYF. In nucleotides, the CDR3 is TGTGCCAGCAGTGAACCGGGACAGGGGTCAGATACGCAGTATTTT.

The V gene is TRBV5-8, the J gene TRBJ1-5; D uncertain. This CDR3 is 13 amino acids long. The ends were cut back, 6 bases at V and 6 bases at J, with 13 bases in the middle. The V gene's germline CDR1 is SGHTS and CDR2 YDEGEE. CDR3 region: CASIFKWLQPQHF. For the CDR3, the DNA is TGTGCCAGCATCTTCAAGTGGCTTCAGCCCCAGCATTTT. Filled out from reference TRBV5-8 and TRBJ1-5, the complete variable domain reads EAGVTQSPTHLIKTRGQQATLRCSPISGHTSVYWYQQALGLGLQFLLWYDEGEERNRGNFPPRFSGRQFPNYSSELNVNALELEDSALYLCASIFKWLQPQHFGDGTRLSIL.

This chain's CDR3 is CSAKWGRTQETQYF. The CDR3 DNA sequence: TGCAGTGCTAAATGGGGGCGGACCCAAGAGACCCAGTACTTC. The gene calls are TRBV20-1 and TRBJ2-5; D perhaps matches TRBD1 (6 bases). The V end lost 4 bases, the J end lost 1 base, and 13 bases lay between the germline ends. The CDR3 extends over 14 amino acids. Germline V gene lookup returns CDR1 DFQATT and CDR2 SNEGSKA (reference sequence).

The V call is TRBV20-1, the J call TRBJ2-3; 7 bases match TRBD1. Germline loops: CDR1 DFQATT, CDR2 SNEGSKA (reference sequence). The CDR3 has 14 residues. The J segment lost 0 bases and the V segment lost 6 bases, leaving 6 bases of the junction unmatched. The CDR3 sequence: CSAETGSSTDTQYF. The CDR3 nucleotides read TGCAGTGCCGAGACAGGGTCTAGCACAGATACGCAGTATTTT.

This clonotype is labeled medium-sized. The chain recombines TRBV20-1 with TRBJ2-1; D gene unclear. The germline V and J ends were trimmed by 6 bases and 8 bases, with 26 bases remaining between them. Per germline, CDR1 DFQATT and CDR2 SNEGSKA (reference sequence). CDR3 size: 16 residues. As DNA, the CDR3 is TGCAGTGCGGCTCGGGCTAGGGTCAACTATATCGATGAGCAGTTCTTC. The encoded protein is CSAARARVNYIDEQFF.

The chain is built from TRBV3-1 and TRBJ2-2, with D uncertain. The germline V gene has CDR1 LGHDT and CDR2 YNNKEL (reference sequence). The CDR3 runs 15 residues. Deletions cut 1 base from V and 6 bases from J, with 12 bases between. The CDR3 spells CASSQADLWPGELFF. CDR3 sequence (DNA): TGTGCCAGCAGCCAAGCCGACTTATGGCCCGGGGAGCTGTTTTTT. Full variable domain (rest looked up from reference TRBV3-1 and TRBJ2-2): DTAVSQTPKYLVTQMGNDKSIKCEQNLGHDTMYWYKQDSKKFLKIMFSYNNKELIINETVPNRFSPKSPDKAHLNLHINSLELGDSAVYFCASSQADLWPGELFFGEGSRLTVL.

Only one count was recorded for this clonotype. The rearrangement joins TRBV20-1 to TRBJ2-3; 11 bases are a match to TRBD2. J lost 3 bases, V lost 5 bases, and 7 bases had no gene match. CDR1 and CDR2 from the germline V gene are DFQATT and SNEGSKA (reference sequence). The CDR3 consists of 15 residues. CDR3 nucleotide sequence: TGCAGTGCTCGGGGACTAGCGGAACTAACAGATACGCAGTATTTT. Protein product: CSARGLAELTDTQYF.

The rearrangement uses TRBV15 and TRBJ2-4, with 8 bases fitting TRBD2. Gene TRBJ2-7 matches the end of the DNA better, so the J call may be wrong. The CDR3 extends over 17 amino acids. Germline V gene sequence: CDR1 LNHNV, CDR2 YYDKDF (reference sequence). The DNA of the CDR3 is TGTGCCACCAGCAAAGTACCCCGGGTAGCGGGGTCCTACGAGCAGTACTTC. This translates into CATSKVPRVAGSYEQYF.

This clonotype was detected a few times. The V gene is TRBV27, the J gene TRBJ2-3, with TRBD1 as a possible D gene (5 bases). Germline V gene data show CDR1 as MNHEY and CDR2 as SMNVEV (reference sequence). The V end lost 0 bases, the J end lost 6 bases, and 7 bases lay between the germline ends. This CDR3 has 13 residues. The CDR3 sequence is CASSLSPGDTQYF. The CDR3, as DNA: TGTGCCAGCAGTTTATCCCCAGGGGATACGCAGTATTTT.

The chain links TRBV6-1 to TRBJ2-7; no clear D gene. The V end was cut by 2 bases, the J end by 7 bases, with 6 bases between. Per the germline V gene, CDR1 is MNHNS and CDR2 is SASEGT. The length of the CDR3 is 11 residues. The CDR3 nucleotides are TGTGCCAGCAGTGAAATGGGGGAGCAGTACTTC. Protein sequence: CASSEMGEQYF.

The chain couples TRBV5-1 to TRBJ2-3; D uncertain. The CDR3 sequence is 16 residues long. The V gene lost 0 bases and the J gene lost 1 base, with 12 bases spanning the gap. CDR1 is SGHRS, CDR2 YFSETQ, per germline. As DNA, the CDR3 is TGCGCCAGCAGCTTGGTTGGGTTAGTGGGCACAGATACGCAGTATTTT. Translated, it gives CASSLVGLVGTDTQYF.

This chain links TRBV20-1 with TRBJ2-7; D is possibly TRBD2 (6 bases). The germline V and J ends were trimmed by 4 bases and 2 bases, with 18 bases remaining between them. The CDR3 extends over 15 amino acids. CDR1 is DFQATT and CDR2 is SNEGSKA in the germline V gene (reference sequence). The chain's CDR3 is CSATPFGGPTYEQYF. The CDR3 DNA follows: TGCAGTGCTACTCCTTTCGGGGGACCGACCTACGAGCAGTACTTC.

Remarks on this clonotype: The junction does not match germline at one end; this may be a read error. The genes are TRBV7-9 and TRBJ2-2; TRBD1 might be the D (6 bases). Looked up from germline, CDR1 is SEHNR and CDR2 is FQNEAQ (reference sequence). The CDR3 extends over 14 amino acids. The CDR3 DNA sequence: TGTGCCGGCAGAACAGGGTTCCCCACCGGGGAGCTGTTTTTT. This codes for CAGRTGFPTGELFF.

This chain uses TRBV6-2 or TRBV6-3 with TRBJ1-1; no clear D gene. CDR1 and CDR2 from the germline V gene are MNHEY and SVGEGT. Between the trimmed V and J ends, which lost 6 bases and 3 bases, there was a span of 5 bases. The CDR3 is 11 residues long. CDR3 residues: CASRVYTEAFF. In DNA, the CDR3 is TGTGCCAGCAGGGTGTACACTGAAGCTTTCTTT.

CDR3 in amino acids: CASYSGGRAPYEQYF. CDR3 nucleotides: TGCGCCAGCTACTCAGGCGGGAGGGCCCCCTACGAGCAGTACTTC. The genes are TRBV5-1 and TRBJ2-7; 9 positions match TRBD2. The length of the CDR3 is 15 residues. Germline V CDR1 and CDR2: SGHRS, YFSETQ. After removal of 7 bases from V and 2 bases from J, the junction contained 10 bases not matched to a gene.

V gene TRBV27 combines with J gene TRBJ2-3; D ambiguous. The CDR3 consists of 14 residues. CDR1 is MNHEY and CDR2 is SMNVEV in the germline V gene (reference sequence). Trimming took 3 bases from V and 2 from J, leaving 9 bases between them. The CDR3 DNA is TGTGCCAGCAGTTTGGATACTTTCACAGATACGCAGTATTTT. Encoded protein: CASSLDTFTDTQYF.

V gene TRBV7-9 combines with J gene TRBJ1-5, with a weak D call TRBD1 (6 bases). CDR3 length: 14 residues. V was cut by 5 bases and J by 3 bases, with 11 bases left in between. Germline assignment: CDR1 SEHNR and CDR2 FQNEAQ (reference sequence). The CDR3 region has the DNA TGTGCCAGCAGCCCCAGGGGTACCAATCAGCCCCAGCATTTT. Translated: CASSPRGTNQPQHF.